This T cell receptor beta chain emerged from a study of blood T cell repertoires in COVID-19. Study-level information: Spain, Italy and the United States supplied samples that represented acute and convalescent COVID-19.

Clones were sequenced by immunoSEQ multiplex PCR, and TCRdb holds only the in-frame ones, with some missing. This table holds about 120,000 clones, 75% to 90% found once. Sequenced input: peripheral blood. The receptor comes from a human donor with acute or convalescent COVID-19. The donor label of this sample is uncertain.

The CDR3 protein is CASSLRAGAFDYEQYF. CDR3 coding DNA: TGTGCCAGCAGTTTACGGGCGGGAGCCTTTGACTACGAGCAGTACTTC. The genes are TRBV28 and TRBJ2-7, with TRBD2 matching 7 bases. The CDR3 length is 16 residues. The trim removed 2 bases at V and 3 bases at J, leaving 10 bases unmatched. CDR1 is MDHEN and CDR2 is SYDVKM in the germline V gene.